These 2 T cell receptor beta chains originate from one sample sequenced in a study of OX40 agonist ivuxolimab in advanced cancers. Clones were read by immunoSEQ multiplex PCR, and TCRdb kept only the in-frame ones, dropping some. The sample carries 74,000 or so clones, less than 95% recorded once. The sample consisted of CD4+ or CD8+ T cells sorted from blood, taken in a trial of the OX40 agonist ivuxolimab. The receptor source for this set is an adult with an advanced solid tumor such as melanoma, head and neck, liver or kidney cancer.

The chain employs TRBV30 and TRBJ2-2, with unresolved D. The CDR3 covers 14 residues. The germline V and J ends were trimmed by 2 bases and 2 bases, with 9 bases remaining between them. Germline lookup yields CDR1 GTSNPN and CDR2 SVGIG (reference sequence). CDR3 region: CAWSSQVNTGELFF. CDR3 bases: TGTGCCTGGAGTAGCCAGGTTAACACCGGGGAGCTGTTTTTT.

This clone is medium-sized within its sample. The chain combines TRBV5-6 with TRBJ1-2; D is unresolved. Trimming stripped 0 bases from V and 8 bases from J, with 11 bases between. The CDR3 contains 13 residues. The germline CDR1 and CDR2 sequences are SGHDT and YYEEEE. The CDR3 loop reads CASSLADLSGYTF. In DNA, the CDR3 is TGTGCCAGCAGCTTGGCGGACTTATCGGGCTACACCTTC.